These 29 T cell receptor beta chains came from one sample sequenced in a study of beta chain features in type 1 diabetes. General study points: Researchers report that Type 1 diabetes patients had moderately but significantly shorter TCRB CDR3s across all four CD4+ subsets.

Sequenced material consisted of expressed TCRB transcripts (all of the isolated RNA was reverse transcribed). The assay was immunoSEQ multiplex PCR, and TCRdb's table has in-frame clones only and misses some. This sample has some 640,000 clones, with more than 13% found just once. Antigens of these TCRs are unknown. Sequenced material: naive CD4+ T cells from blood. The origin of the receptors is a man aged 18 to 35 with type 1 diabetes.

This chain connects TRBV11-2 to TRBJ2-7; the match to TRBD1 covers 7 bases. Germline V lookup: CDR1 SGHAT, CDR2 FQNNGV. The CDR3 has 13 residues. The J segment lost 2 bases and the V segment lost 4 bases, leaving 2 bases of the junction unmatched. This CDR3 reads CASSSDRTYEQYF. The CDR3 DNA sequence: TGTGCCAGCAGCTCGGACAGGACCTACGAGCAGTACTTC.

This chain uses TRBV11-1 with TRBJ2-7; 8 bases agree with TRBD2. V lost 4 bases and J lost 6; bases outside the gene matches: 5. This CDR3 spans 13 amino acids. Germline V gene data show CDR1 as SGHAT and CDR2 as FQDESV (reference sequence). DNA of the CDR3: TGTGCCAGCAGCTCGGGGGGGCATGGCGAGCAGTACTTC. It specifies CASSSGGHGEQYF. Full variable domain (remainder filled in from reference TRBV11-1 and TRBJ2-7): EAEVAQSPRYKITEKSQAVAFWCDPISGHATLYWYRQILGQGPELLVQFQDESVVDDSQLPKDRFSAERLKGVDSTLKIQPAELGDSAMYLCASSSGGHGEQYFGPGTRLTVT.

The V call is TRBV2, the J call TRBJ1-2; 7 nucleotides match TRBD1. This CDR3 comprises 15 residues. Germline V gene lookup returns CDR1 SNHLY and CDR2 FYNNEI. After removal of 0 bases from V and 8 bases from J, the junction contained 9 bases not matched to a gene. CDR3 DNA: TGTGCCAGCAGTGAAGCGCTTCGCGGGGACAGCGGCTACACCTTC. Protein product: CASSEALRGDSGYTF.

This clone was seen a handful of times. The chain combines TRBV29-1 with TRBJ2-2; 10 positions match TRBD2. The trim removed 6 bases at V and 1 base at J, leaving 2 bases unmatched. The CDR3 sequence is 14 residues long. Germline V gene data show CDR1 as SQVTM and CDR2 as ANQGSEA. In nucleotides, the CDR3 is TGCAGCGTCTGGACTAGCGGGAACACCGGGGAGCTGTTTTTT. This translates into CSVWTSGNTGELFF.

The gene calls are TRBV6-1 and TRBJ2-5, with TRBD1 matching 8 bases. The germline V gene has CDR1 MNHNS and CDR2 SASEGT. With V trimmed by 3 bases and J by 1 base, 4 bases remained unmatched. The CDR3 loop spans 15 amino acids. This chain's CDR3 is CASSDPGQAQETQYF. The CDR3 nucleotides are TGTGCCAGCAGTGACCCGGGACAGGCCCAAGAGACCCAGTACTTC.

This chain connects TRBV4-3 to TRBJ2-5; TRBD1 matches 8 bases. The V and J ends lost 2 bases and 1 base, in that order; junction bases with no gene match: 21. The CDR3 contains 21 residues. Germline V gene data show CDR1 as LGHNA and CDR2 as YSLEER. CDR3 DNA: TGCGCCAGCAGCCAACATTACCCCAAAAATCCAGGGGGCGAACTCCAAGAGACCCAGTACTTC. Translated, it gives CASSQHYPKNPGGELQETQYF.

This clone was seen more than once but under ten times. CDR3 amino acids: CASSGRQGRTEAFF. As DNA, the CDR3 is TGTGCCAGCAGTGGGCGACAGGGACGGACTGAAGCTTTCTTT. This chain links TRBV6-1 with TRBJ1-1, with TRBD1 matching over 7 bases. Germline lookup yields CDR1 MNHNS and CDR2 SASEGT. After removal of 4 bases from V and 5 bases from J, the junction contained 7 bases not matched to a gene. The length of the CDR3 is 14 residues.

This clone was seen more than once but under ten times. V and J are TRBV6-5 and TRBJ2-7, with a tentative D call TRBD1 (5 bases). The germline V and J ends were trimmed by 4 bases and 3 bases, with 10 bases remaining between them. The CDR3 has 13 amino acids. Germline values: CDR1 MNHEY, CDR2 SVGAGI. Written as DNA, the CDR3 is TGTGCCAGCAGTTTGACAGCCCGCTACGAGCAGTACTTC. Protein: CASSLTARYEQYF.

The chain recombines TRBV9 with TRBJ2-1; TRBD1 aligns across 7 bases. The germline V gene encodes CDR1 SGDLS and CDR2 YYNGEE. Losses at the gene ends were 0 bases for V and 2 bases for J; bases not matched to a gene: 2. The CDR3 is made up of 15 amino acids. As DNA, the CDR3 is TGTGCCAGCAGCGTAGACCAGGGGGCCTACAATGAGCAGTTCTTC. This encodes CASSVDQGAYNEQFF.

In DNA form, the CDR3 reads TGTGCCTGGGGCTCCGGGACAGGGTATTCACCCCTCCACTTT. Translated, it gives CAWGSGTGYSPLHF. This chain links TRBV30 with TRBJ1-6; TRBD1 matches at 9 bases. CDR1 and CDR2 (germline): GTSNPN, SVGIG (reference sequence). The CDR3 has 14 amino acids. V lost 5 bases and J lost 8; bases outside the gene matches: 7.

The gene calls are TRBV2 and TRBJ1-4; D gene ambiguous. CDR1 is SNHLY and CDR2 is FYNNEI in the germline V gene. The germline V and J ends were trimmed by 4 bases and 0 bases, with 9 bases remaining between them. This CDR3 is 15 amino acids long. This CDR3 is CASSAEAATNEKLFF. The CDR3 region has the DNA TGTGCCAGCAGTGCCGAGGCCGCAACTAATGAAAAACTGTTTTTT.

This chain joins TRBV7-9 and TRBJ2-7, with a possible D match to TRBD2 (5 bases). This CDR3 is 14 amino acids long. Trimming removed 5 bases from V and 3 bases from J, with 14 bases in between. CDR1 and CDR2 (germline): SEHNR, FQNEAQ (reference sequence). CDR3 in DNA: TGTGCCAGCAGCGCTCGGGGATTGTACTACGAGCAGTACTTC. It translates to CASSARGLYYEQYF.

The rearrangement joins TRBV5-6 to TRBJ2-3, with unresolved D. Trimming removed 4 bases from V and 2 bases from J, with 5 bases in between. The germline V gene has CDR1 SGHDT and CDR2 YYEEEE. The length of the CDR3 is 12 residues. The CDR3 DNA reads TGTGCCAGCAGCGTAACCACAGATACGCAGTATTTT. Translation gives CASSVTTDTQYF. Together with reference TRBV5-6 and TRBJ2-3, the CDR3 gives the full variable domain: DAGVTQSPTHLIKTRGQQVTLRCSPKSGHDTVSWYQQALGQGPQFIFQYYEEEERQRGNFPDRFSGHQFPNYSSELNVNALLLGDSALYLCASSVTTDTQYFGPGTRLTVL.

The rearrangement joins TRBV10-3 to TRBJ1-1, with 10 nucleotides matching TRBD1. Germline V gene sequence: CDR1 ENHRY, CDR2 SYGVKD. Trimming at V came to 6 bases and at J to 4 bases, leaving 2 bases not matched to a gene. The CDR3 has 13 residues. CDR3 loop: CAIRGDRGTEAFF. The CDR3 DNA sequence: TGTGCCATCAGGGGGGACAGGGGCACTGAAGCTTTCTTT.

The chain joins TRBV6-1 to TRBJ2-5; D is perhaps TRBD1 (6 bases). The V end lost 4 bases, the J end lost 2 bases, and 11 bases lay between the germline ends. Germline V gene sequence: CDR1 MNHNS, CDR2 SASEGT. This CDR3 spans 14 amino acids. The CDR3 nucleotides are TGTGCCAGCAGTGTAGGACAGATACAAGAGACCCAGTACTTC. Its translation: CASSVGQIQETQYF.

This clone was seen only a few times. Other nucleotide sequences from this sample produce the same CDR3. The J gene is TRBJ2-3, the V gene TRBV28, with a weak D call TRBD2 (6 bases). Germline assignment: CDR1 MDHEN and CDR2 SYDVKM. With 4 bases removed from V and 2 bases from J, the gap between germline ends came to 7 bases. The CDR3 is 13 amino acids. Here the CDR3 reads CASSSGVTDTQYF. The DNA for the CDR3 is TGTGCCAGCAGTTCGGGAGTCACAGATACGCAGTATTTT. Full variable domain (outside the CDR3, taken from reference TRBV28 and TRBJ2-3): DVKVTQSSRYLVKRTGEKVFLECVQDMDHENMFWYRQDPGLGLRLIYFSYDVKMKEKGDIPEGYSVSREKKERFSLILESASTNQTSMYLCASSSGVTDTQYFGPGTRLTVL.

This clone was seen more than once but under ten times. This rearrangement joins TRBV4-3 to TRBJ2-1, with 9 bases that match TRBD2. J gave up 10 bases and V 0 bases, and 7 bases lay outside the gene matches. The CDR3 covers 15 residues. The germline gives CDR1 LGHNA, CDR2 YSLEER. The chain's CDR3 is CASSQEASGAREQFF. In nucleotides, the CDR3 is TGCGCCAGCAGCCAAGAGGCTAGCGGGGCCCGAGAGCAGTTCTTC.

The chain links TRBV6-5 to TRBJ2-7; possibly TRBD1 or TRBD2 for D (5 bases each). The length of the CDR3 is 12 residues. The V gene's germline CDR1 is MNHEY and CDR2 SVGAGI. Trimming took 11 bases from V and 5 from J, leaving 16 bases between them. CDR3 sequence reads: CAGGRGPHEQYF. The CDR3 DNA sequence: TGTGCCGGGGGTCGGGGTCCCCACGAGCAGTACTTC.

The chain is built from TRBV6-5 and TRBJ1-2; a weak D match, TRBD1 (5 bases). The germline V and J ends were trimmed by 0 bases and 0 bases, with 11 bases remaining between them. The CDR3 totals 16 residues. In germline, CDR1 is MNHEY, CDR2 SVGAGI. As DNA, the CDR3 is TGTGCCAGCAGTTACTCTCAGACAGCGTCTAACTATGGCTACACCTTC. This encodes CASSYSQTASNYGYTF.

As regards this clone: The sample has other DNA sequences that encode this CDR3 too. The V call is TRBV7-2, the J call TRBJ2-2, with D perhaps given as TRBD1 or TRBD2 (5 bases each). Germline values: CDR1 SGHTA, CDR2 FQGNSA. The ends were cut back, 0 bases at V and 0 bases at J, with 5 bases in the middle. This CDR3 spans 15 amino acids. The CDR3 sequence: CASSLAGPNTGELFF. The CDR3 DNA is TGTGCCAGCAGCTTAGCGGGACCGAACACCGGGGAGCTGTTTTTT.

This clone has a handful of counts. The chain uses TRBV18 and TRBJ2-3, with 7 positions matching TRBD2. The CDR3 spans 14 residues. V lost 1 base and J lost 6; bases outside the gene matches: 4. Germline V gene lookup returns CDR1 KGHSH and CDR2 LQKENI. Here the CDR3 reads CASSPLGGADTQYF. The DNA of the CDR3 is TGTGCCAGCTCACCACTGGGAGGGGCCGATACGCAGTATTTT.

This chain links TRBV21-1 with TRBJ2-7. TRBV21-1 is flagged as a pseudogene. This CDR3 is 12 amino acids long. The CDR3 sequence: CASGITFYEQYF. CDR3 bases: TGTGCCAGCGGGATTACCTTCTACGAGCAGTACTTC.

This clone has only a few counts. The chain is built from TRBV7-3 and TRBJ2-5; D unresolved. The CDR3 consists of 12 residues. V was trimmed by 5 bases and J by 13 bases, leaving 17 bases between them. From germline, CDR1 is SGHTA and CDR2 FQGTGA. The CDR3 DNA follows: TGTGCCAGCAGCCCCCCTTCAGGCGCCCTGTACTTC. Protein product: CASSPPSGALYF.

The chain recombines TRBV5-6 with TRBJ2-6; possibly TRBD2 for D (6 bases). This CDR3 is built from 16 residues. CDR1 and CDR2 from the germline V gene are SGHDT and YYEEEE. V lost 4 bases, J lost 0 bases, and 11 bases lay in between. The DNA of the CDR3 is TGTGCCAGCAGCCTGGAGGAGGGCTCTGGGGCCAACGTCCTGACTTTC. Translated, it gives CASSLEEGSGANVLTF.

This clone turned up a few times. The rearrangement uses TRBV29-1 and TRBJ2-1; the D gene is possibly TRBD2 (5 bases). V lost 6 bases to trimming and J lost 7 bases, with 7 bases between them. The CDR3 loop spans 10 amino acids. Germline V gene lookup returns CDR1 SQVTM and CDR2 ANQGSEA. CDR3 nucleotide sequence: TGCAGCGTCCCGGGGAATGAGCAGTTCTTC. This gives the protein CSVPGNEQFF.

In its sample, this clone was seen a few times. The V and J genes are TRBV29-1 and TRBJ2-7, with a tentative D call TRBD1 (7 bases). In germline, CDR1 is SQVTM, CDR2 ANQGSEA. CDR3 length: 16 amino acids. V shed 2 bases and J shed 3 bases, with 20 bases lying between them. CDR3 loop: CSVESMSGDSRYEQYF. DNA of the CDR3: TGCAGCGTTGAATCGATGTCGGGGGACAGCCGCTACGAGCAGTACTTC.

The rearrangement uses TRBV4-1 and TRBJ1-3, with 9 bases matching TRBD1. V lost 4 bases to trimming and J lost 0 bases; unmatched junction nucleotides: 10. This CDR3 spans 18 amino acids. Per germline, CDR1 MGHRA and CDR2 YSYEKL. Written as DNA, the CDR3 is TGCGCCAGCAGCCCTCGGAGGGGACAGGGACCCTCTGGAAACACCATATATTTT. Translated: CASSPRRGQGPSGNTIYF.

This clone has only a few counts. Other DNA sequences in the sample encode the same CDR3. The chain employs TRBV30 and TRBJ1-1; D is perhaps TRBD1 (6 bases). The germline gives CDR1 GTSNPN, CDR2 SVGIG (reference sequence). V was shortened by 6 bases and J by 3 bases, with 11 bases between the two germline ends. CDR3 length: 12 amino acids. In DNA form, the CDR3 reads TGTGCCTGTAAAGGGGGTGACACTGAAGCTTTCTTT. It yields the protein CACKGGDTEAFF.

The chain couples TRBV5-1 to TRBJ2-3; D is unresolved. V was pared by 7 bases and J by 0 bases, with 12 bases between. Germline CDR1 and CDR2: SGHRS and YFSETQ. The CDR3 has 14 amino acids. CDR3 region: CASGISHSTDTQYF. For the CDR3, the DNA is TGCGCCAGCGGGATAAGCCATAGCACAGATACGCAGTATTTT.